Below are 5 T cell receptor beta chains sequenced from a single sample in a study of blood T cell repertoires in COVID-19. TCRdb's copy holds only in-frame clones and misses some; the assay was immunoSEQ multiplex PCR. The table lists 120,000 or so clones, about 80% of them singletons. The sequenced material came from peripheral blood. The receptors here all came from a man aged 60 to 75 with acute or convalescent COVID-19.

The rearrangement joins TRBV28 to TRBJ1-5; 10 positions agree with TRBD1. The ends lost 6 bases at V and 0 bases at J; junction bases unmatched: 5. This CDR3 has 16 amino acids. From germline, CDR1 is MDHEN and CDR2 SYDVKM. The CDR3 is CASSSGQGNSNQPQHF. CDR3 nucleotides: TGTGCCAGCAGCTCGGGACAGGGGAATAGCAATCAGCCCCAGCATTTT.

V gene TRBV28 combines with J gene TRBJ2-7; TRBD1 matches 10 bases. This CDR3 comprises 15 residues. The germline CDR1 and CDR2 sequences are MDHEN and SYDVKM. CDR3 in DNA: TGTTCCACTTTTGTGGCAGACAGGGGGCTCTACGAGCAGTACTTC. It specifies CSTFVADRGLYEQYF.

The chain carries TRBV6-4 and TRBJ2-1; possible D gene TRBD2, 6 bases. The CDR3 consists of 15 residues. V dropped 2 bases and J dropped 2 bases, with 10 bases sitting between them. The germline V gene encodes CDR1 MRHNA and CDR2 SNTAGT. This CDR3 reads CASSDGTDTYNEQFF. The CDR3 DNA is TGTGCCAGCAGTGACGGGACTGACACCTACAATGAGCAGTTCTTC.

The V and J genes are TRBV6-2 or TRBV6-3 and TRBJ2-4; TRBD2 matches at 10 bases. The CDR3 has 16 amino acids. Losses at the gene ends were 4 bases for V and 1 base for J; bases not matched to a gene: 4. Germline assignment: CDR1 MNHEY and CDR2 SVGEGT. The CDR3 sequence is CASSSAGGGAKNIQYF. CDR3 sequence (DNA): TGTGCCAGCAGTTCAGCGGGAGGGGGGGCCAAAAACATTCAGTACTTC.

The chain uses TRBV7-9 and TRBJ1-2; 8 bases fit TRBD1. CDR3 length: 15 amino acids. CDR1 SEHNR and CDR2 FQNEAQ come from the germline V gene (reference sequence). The trim removed 5 bases at V and 4 bases at J, leaving 9 bases unmatched. The DNA for the CDR3 is TGTGCCAGCAGCGTATCAGGGGGCGCTGGCTATGGCTACACCTTC. Translated, it gives CASSVSGGAGYGYTF.